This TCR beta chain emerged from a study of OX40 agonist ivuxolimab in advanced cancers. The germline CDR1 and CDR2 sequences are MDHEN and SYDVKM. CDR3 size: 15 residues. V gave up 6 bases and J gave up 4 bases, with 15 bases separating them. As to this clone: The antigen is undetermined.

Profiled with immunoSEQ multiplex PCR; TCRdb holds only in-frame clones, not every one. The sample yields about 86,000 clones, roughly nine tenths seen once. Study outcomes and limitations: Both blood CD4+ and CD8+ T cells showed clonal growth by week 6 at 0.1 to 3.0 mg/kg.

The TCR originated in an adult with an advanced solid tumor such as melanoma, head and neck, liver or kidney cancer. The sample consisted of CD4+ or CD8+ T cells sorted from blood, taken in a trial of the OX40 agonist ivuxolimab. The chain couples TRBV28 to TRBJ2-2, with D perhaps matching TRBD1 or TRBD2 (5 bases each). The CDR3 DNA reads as TGTGCCAGCAGCACTCACTGGGGACCCACCGGGGAGCTGTTTTTT. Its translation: CASSTHWGPTGELFF. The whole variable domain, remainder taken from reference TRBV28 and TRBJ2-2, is DVKVTQSSRYLVKRTGEKVFLECVQDMDHENMFWYRQDPGLGLRLIYFSYDVKMKEKGDIPEGYSVSREKKERFSLILESASTNQTSMYLCASSTHWGPTGELFFGEGSRLTVL.